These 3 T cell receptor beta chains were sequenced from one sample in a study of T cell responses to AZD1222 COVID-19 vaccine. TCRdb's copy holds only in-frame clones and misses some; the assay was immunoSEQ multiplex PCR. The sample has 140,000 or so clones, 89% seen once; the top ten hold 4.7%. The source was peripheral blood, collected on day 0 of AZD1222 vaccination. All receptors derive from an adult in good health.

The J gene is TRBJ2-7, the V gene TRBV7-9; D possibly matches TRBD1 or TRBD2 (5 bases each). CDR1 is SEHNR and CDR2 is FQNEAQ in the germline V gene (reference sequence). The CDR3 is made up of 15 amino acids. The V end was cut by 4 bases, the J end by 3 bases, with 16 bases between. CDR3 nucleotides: TGTGCCAGCAGCTCCCCCGACACGAGGGGCTACGAGCAGTACTTC. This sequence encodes CASSSPDTRGYEQYF.

As DNA, the CDR3 is TGTGCCAGCAGTTTAGACGGGAGGACCAACGAGCAGTACTTC. Its protein product is CASSLDGRTNEQYF. The rearrangement uses TRBV28 and TRBJ2-7; 7 bases match TRBD2. CDR3 length: 14 residues. The germline CDR1 and CDR2 sequences are MDHEN and SYDVKM. J was trimmed by 5 bases and V by 2 bases; bases with no gene match: 6.

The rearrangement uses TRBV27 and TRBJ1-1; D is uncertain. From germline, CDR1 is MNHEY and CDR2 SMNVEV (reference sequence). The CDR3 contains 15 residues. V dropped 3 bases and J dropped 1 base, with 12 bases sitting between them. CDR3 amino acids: CASSFSRIRNTEAFF. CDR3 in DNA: TGTGCCAGCAGTTTCTCACGGATTAGGAACACTGAAGCTTTCTTT.